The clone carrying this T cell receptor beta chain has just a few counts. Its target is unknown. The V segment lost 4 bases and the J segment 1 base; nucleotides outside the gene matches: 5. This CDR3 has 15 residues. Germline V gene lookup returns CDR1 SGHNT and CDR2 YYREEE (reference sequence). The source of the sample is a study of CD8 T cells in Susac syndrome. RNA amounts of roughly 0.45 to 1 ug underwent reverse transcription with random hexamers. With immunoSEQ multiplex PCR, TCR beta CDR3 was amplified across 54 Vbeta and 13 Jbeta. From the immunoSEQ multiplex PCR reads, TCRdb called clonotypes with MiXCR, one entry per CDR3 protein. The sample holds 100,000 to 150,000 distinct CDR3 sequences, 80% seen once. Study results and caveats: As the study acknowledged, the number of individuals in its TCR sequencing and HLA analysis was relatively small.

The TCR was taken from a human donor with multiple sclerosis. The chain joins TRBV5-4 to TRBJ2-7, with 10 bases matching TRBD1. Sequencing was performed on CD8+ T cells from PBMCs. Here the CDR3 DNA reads TGTGCCAGCAGCCCTGGGACAGGGGAATCCTACGAGCAGTACTTC. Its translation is CASSPGTGESYEQYF.